This is a list of T cell receptor beta chains from one sample in a study of blood T cell repertoires in COVID-19. The protocol was immunoSEQ multiplex PCR, while the TCRdb copy is restricted to in-frame clones and leaves out a portion. Of about 170,000 clones listed, approximately 80% are singletons. Specimen: PBMCs or T cells enriched from blood (not recorded which). These receptors originate from a man between 50 and 59 years old who had recovered from COVID-19. Each CDR3 is given with its conserved first and last residue. Each record gives: clone size, V gene, D gene, J gene, CDR3 protein, CDR3 DNA. D genes are given only for firm matches. Where a row states a size, it is once, few, many or the class of an expanded clone; other rows omit it.

few	TRBV7-6	TRBD1	TRBJ1-6	CASSLEGTGLNSPLHF	TGTGCCAGCAGCTTAGAGGGGACAGGCCTTAATTCACCCCTCCACTTT
-	TRBV19	-	TRBJ1-2	CASSIAQGQSNYGYTF	TGTGCCAGTAGTATAGCACAGGGCCAGTCTAACTATGGCTACACCTTC
-	TRBV14	-	TRBJ1-1	CASSQVDRGGTEAFF	TGTGCCAGCAGCCAGGTGGACAGAGGCGGCACTGAAGCTTTCTTT
-	TRBV10-3	TRBD2	TRBJ2-7	CAIKRSGGEQYF	TGTGCCATCAAACGATCGGGGGGCGAGCAGTACTTC
-	TRBV4-1	TRBD1	TRBJ2-7	CASSQISGGTAYEQYF	TGCGCCAGCAGCCAGATCTCAGGGGGAACGGCCTACGAGCAGTACTTC
-	TRBV7-9	-	TRBJ1-1	CASSDSTGITEAFF	TGTGCCAGCAGCGACAGCACAGGGATAACTGAAGCTTTCTTT
-	TRBV5-4	-	TRBJ1-2	CASSLARDANYGYTF	TGTGCCAGCAGCTTGGCCAGGGATGCTAACTATGGCTACACCTTC
-	TRBV19	TRBD1	TRBJ1-2	CASRGGTGIRDGYTF	TGTGCCAGTAGAGGCGGGACAGGGATTAGGGATGGCTACACCTTC
-	TRBV28	-	TRBJ1-2	CAGKEEWGDGYTF	TGTGCCGGCAAGGAGGAGTGGGGGGATGGCTACACCTTC
-	TRBV10-3	-	TRBJ2-1	CATGLTYNEQFF	TGTGCCACAGGGCTAACCTACAATGAGCAGTTCTTC
-	TRBV10-3	-	TRBJ2-3	CAISDPTRRDTQYF	TGTGCCATCAGTGACCCGACTAGGCGAGATACGCAGTATTTT
-	TRBV6-5	-	TRBJ1-3	CASSYSGRVPGNTIYF	TGTGCCAGCAGTTACTCGGGCAGGGTCCCTGGAAACACCATATATTTT
-	TRBV27	TRBD1	TRBJ2-1	CASSLIGTGKKVSYNEQFF	TGTGCCAGCAGTTTAATAGGGACAGGGAAAAAGGTCTCCTACAATGAGCAGTTCTTC
-	TRBV19	-	TRBJ1-1	CASSAGTVVEAFF	TGTGCCAGTAGTGCCGGGACTGTTGTTGAAGCTTTCTTT
-	TRBV5-6	-	TRBJ1-1	CASSPGDRNTEAFF	TGTGCCAGCAGCCCCGGCGACAGGAACACTGAAGCTTTCTTT
-	TRBV6-5	TRBD2	TRBJ2-3	CASSYSRAGGQDTQYF	TGTGCCAGCAGTTACTCCCGAGCGGGGGGCCAGGATACGCAGTATTTT